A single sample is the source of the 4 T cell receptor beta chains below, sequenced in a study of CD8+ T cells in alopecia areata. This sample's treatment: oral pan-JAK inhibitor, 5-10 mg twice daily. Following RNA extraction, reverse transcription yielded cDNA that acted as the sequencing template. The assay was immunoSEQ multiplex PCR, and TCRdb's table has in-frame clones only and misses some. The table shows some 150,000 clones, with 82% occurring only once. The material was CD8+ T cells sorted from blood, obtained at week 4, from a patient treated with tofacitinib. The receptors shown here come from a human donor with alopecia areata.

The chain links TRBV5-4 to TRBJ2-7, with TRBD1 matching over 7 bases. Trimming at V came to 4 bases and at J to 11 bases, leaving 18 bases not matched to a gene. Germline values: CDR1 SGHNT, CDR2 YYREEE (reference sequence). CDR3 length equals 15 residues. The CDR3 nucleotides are TGTGCCAGCAGCGAAACAGGGACAGCTCCCAATAGGGAGTACTTC. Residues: CASSETGTAPNREYF.

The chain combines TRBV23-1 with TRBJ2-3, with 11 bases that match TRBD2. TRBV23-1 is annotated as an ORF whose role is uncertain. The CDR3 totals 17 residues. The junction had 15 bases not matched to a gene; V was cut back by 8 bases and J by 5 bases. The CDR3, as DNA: TGCGCCAGCCTCCGAGTGGTTAGCGGGGGGGCCATAGATACGCAGTATTTT. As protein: CASLRVVSGGAIDTQYF.

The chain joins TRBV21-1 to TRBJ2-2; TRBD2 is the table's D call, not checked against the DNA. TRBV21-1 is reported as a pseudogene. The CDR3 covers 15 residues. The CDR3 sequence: CASSPAGTNTGELFF. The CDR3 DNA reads TGTGCCAGCAGCCCGGCCGGGACGAACACCGGGGAGCTGTTTTTT.

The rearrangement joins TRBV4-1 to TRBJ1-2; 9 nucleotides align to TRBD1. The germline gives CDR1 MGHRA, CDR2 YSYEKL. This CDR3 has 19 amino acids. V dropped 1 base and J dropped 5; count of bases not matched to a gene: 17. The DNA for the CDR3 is TGCGCCAGCAGCCAAGCCCTCGGGACAGGGCCAATAGAAGGATATGGCTACACCTTC. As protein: CASSQALGTGPIEGYGYTF.